Presented here are 32 T cell receptor beta chains from one specimen sequenced in a study of T-cell reconstitution after alpha-beta-depleted transplantation in children. A library of TCRbeta sequences, prepared with unique molecular identifiers, was generated. One entry per CDR3 protein results from TCRdb running MiXCR on the PCR reads. The sample has a few hundred thousand distinct CDR3 sequences; about 9.4% are singletons. The specimen was PBMCs from the stem cell graft donor, collected from the stem cell graft. These TCRs come from a human donor who donated a stem cell graft to a child with acute lymphoblastic leukemia.

The chain links TRBV12-3 or TRBV12-4 to TRBJ2-1, with 8 bases that match TRBD2. The V segment lost 4 bases and the J segment 15 bases; nucleotides outside the gene matches: 8. The CDR3 contains 12 residues. This CDR3 reads CASSYGLASPFF. As DNA, the CDR3 is TGTGCCAGCAGTTACGGACTAGCCTCCCCGTTCTTC.

V is TRBV7-4 and J is TRBJ2-7; 8 bases agree with TRBD1. The CDR3 has 19 amino acids. Germline trimming cut 4 bases from V and 3 bases from J; bases unmatched to any gene: 20. Germline CDR1 is SGHVT and CDR2 is SQSDAQ. CDR3 region: CASSSERQGAQNSGYEQYF. In nucleotides, the CDR3 is TGTGCCAGCAGCTCTGAGAGGCAGGGGGCTCAAAACTCGGGCTACGAGCAGTACTTC.

This clonotype was detected ten times or more. The chain has TRBV24-1 and TRBJ1-2; unclear D gene. V lost 6 bases to trimming and J lost 7 bases, with 8 bases between them. The CDR3 loop spans 11 amino acids. Germline CDR1 and CDR2: KGHDR and SFDVKD. CDR3 in DNA: TGTGCCACCAGTTTGGGGTCTGGCTACACCTTC. Its translation is CATSLGSGYTF.

This chain links TRBV5-4 with TRBJ2-2; 9 nucleotides match TRBD1. Trimming took 3 bases from V and 2 from J; bases not matched to a gene: 11. CDR1 and CDR2 (germline): SGHNT, YYREEE (reference sequence). The length of the CDR3 is 18 residues. CDR3 region: CASSSSFQDRGNTGELFF. In DNA, the CDR3 is TGTGCCAGCAGCTCCTCATTCCAGGACAGGGGCAACACCGGGGAGCTGTTTTTT.

V usage is TRBV4-2 and J usage is TRBJ2-2, with D possibly being TRBD1 (5 bases). Germline CDR1 LGHNA, CDR2 YNFKEQ. V dropped 3 bases and J dropped 6 bases, with 8 bases sitting between them. CDR3 length equals 13 residues. CDR3 in DNA: TGTGCCAGCAGCCACAGGGTCGCCGGGGAGCTGTTTTTT. Its protein product is CASSHRVAGELFF.

This chain connects TRBV27 to TRBJ2-7; D uncertain. Germline V gene data show CDR1 as MNHEY and CDR2 as SMNVEV (reference sequence). The ends were cut back, 2 bases at V and 0 bases at J, with 8 bases in the middle. There are 14 residues in the CDR3. The CDR3 is CASSLLPASYEQYF. The CDR3 region has the DNA TGTGCCAGCAGTTTACTCCCCGCCTCCTACGAGCAGTACTTC.

The genes are TRBV12-3 or TRBV12-4 and TRBJ2-5; D may be TRBD2 (5 bases). The V end was cut by 5 bases, the J end by 5 bases, with 24 bases between. This CDR3 is built from 17 residues. The CDR3 coding sequence is TGTGCCAGCAGTCACAAACTAGGCCGGGCGGCACGGGAGACCCAGTACTTC. Translating gives CASSHKLGRAARETQYF.

Concerning this clonotype itself: A read error is likely, as this CDR3 ends without the conserved phenylalanine or tryptophan. This chain uses TRBV12-3 or TRBV12-4 with TRBJ2-3; unclear D gene. The CDR3 sequence is 10 residues long. Trimming removed 8 bases at V and 4 bases at J, with 4 bases between. The CDR3 sequence is CASWSDTQYS. Written as DNA, the CDR3 is TGTGCCAGCTGGTCAGATACGCAGTATTCT.

The chain has TRBV5-1 and TRBJ2-2, with D possibly matching TRBD2 (5 bases). The length of the CDR3 is 13 residues. V was clipped by 2 bases and J by 6 bases, with 8 bases between them. Germline V gives CDR1 SGHRS, CDR2 YFSETQ. CDR3 region: CASSFTSPGELFF. DNA for the CDR3: TGCGCCAGCAGCTTTACTAGTCCCGGGGAGCTGTTTTTT.

V gene TRBV7-9 combines with J gene TRBJ1-5, with 8 bases lining up with TRBD1. CDR3 length equals 14 residues. Germline lookup yields CDR1 SEHNR and CDR2 FQNEAQ (reference sequence). The ends lost 4 bases at V and 7 bases at J; junction bases unmatched: 6. CDR3 sequence: CASSSGQGGQPQHF. Written as DNA, the CDR3 is TGTGCCAGCAGCTCCGGACAGGGCGGACAGCCCCAGCATTTT.

This clonotype has more than one count but fewer than ten. This chain connects TRBV5-1 to TRBJ2-7; 11 nucleotides agree with TRBD1. Trimming at V came to 4 bases and at J to 4 bases, leaving 7 bases not matched to a gene. The CDR3 extends over 15 amino acids. Germline V CDR1 and CDR2: SGHRS, YFSETQ. As DNA, the CDR3 is TGCGCCAGCAGCATCGGACAGGGGGCTGGATACGAGCAGTACTTC. This encodes CASSIGQGAGYEQYF.

This clonotype came up many times. The J gene is TRBJ2-1, the V gene TRBV10-3; TRBD2 is a possible D gene (5 bases). Germline CDR1 and CDR2: ENHRY and SYGVKD. This CDR3 spans 12 amino acids. V lost 2 bases and J lost 12, with 11 bases in between. The CDR3 nucleotides are TGTGCCATCAGTGAGATGGAGGCTGGGCAGTTCTTC. It encodes CAISEMEAGQFF.

With respect to this clonotype: A much larger clone sits a single nucleotide away, making a read error possible. The V gene is TRBV7-9, the J gene TRBJ2-1; 11 nucleotides align to TRBD2. CDR1 and CDR2 from the germline V gene are SEHNR and FQNEAQ (reference sequence). V was pared by 4 bases and J by 6 bases, with 5 bases of the junction left unmatched. This CDR3 spans 15 amino acids. The CDR3 coding sequence is TGTGCCAGCAGCTCAAGACTAGCGGGGCTCAATGAGCAGTTCTTC. Its protein product is CASSSRLAGLNEQFF.

The rearrangement joins TRBV3-1 to TRBJ2-5; 11 bases align to TRBD2. CDR1 is LGHDT and CDR2 is YNNKEL in the germline V gene (reference sequence). The CDR3 is made up of 17 amino acids. The ends lost 3 bases at V and 5 bases at J; junction bases unmatched: 11. The CDR3: CASSHRGLAGGTETQYF. CDR3 coding DNA: TGTGCCAGCAGCCACAGGGGCCTAGCGGGAGGAACGGAGACCCAGTACTTC.

The table lists this clonotype with many counts. V usage is TRBV7-2 and J usage is TRBJ2-1; D unclear. Germline V gives CDR1 SGHTA, CDR2 FQGNSA. CDR3 size: 12 residues. The V end was cut by 1 base, the J end by 15 bases, with 13 bases between. The CDR3: CASSLETGRWFF. The CDR3 bases are TGTGCCAGCAGCTTAGAGACCGGCCGTTGGTTCTTC.

This rearrangement joins TRBV27 to TRBJ2-1; 11 nucleotides agree with TRBD1. This CDR3 is 15 amino acids long. V lost 2 bases to trimming and J lost 10 bases; unmatched junction nucleotides: 7. Germline V lookup: CDR1 MNHEY, CDR2 SMNVEV (reference sequence). Here the CDR3 reads CASSLGTGGLGEQFF. CDR3 sequence (DNA): TGTGCCAGCAGTTTAGGGACAGGGGGTCTCGGAGAGCAGTTCTTC.

This clonotype was seen a handful of times. The chain is built from TRBV5-1 and TRBJ1-1, with a tentative D call TRBD1 (5 bases). In germline, CDR1 is SGHRS, CDR2 YFSETQ. Trimming pared 3 bases from V and 5 bases from J, leaving 11 bases between. The CDR3 has 13 residues. The CDR3: CASSSGGYTEAFF. The CDR3 DNA reads as TGCGCCAGCAGCTCGGGGGGGTATACTGAAGCTTTCTTT.

This clonotype turned up a few times. This chain connects TRBV5-1 to TRBJ2-7; the match to TRBD1 covers 9 bases. Per the germline V gene, CDR1 is SGHRS and CDR2 is YFSETQ. V lost 6 bases to trimming and J lost 6 bases; unmatched junction nucleotides: 4. CDR3 length: 12 residues. The CDR3 region has the DNA TGCGCCAGCAAGGGACAGGGACGCGAGCAGTACTTC. Its translation is CASKGQGREQYF.

This clonotype has a count of ten or more. The chain uses TRBV19 and TRBJ2-2; 9 bases agree with TRBD1. CDR1 and CDR2 (germline): LNHDA, SQIVND (reference sequence). The CDR3 sequence is 15 residues long. The ends lost 3 bases at V and 5 bases at J; junction bases unmatched: 4. CDR3 amino acids: CASSIGTGWTGELFF. The CDR3 DNA follows: TGTGCCAGTAGTATCGGGACAGGGTGGACCGGGGAGCTGTTTTTT.

This clonotype was picked up a small number of times. The chain links TRBV20-1 to TRBJ2-1; 11 bases agree with TRBD2. J was trimmed by 0 bases and V by 6 bases; bases with no gene match: 7. Germline V CDR1 and CDR2: DFQATT, SNEGSKA (reference sequence). The CDR3 is 16 residues long. In DNA, the CDR3 is TGCAGTGCCCCGGGGACTAGCGGATTCTCCTACAATGAGCAGTTCTTC. It translates to CSAPGTSGFSYNEQFF.

The J gene is TRBJ2-1, the V gene TRBV7-2; D is undetermined. Trimming pared 3 bases from V and 9 bases from J, leaving 15 bases between. This CDR3 contains 14 residues. Germline V gene lookup returns CDR1 SGHTA and CDR2 FQGNSA. This chain's CDR3 is CASSFELGQSEQFF. The CDR3 DNA reads as TGTGCCAGCAGCTTCGAGCTAGGGCAAAGTGAGCAGTTCTTC. Filled out from reference TRBV7-2 and TRBJ2-1, the complete variable domain reads GAGVSQSPSNKVTEKGKDVELRCDPISGHTALYWYRQSLGQGLEFLIYFQGNSAPDKSGLPSDRFSAERTGGSVSTLTIQRTQQEDSAVYLCASSFELGQSEQFFGPGTRLTVL.

This clonotype was observed at least ten times. The chain has TRBV28 and TRBJ2-7; D remains ambiguous. The V gene's germline CDR1 is MDHEN and CDR2 SYDVKM. V was shortened by 3 bases and J by 7 bases, with 7 bases between the two germline ends. This CDR3 contains 11 residues. The CDR3 bases are TGTGCCAGCAGTTTTTTGAGGGAGCAGTACTTC. This codes for CASSFLREQYF. The variable domain in full, with the rest retrieved from reference TRBV28 and TRBJ2-7, is DVKVTQSSRYLVKRTGEKVFLECVQDMDHENMFWYRQDPGLGLRLIYFSYDVKMKEKGDIPEGYSVSREKKERFSLILESASTNQTSMYLCASSFLREQYFGPGTRLTVT.

The sample holds many counts of this clonotype. The chain's CDR3 is CASSLLAVGTGGYNEQFF. DNA for the CDR3: TGTGCCAGCAGTTTATTAGCAGTGGGGACAGGGGGATACAATGAGCAGTTCTTC. The chain combines TRBV12-3 or TRBV12-4 with TRBJ2-1; 11 bases fit TRBD1. The CDR3 spans 18 residues. Trimming removed 2 bases from V and 4 bases from J; junction bases left unmatched: 10.

This sequence joins TRBV27 and TRBJ2-5, with D possibly being TRBD2 (6 bases). This CDR3 is built from 14 residues. Germline V gene lookup returns CDR1 MNHEY and CDR2 SMNVEV (reference sequence). V was shortened by 8 bases and J by 4 bases, with 17 bases between the two germline ends. In DNA form, the CDR3 reads TGTGCCAGCGGGCGGGACTCCCGAATAGAGACCCAGTACTTC. Protein sequence: CASGRDSRIETQYF.

This clonotype was counted a few times. The rearrangement joins TRBV10-2 to TRBJ1-1, with D possibly matching TRBD1 (6 bases). CDR3 length: 11 amino acids. Germline assignment: CDR1 WSHSY and CDR2 SAAADI. Trimming left V 8 bases short and J 12 bases short, with 16 bases between. The CDR3 loop reads CASSEGGLTFF. The CDR3 nucleotides read TGCGCCAGCTCCGAGGGGGGATTGACTTTCTTT.

The gene calls are TRBV5-1 and TRBJ2-1; D call uncertain. Trimming took 7 bases from V and 6 from J, leaving 26 bases between them. Germline-derived CDR1 and CDR2 are SGHRS and YFSETQ. The CDR3 is 17 residues long. CDR3 coding DNA: TGCGCCAGCCCCTTTTCCGGACCGCGGAACATATTCAATGAGCAGTTCTTC. Protein: CASPFSGPRNIFNEQFF.

This clonotype was picked up a small number of times. The chain is built from TRBV5-1 and TRBJ1-4; no clear D gene. Per the germline V gene, CDR1 is SGHRS and CDR2 is YFSETQ. The V and J ends lost 4 bases and 0 bases respectively, with 16 bases between them. The CDR3 loop spans 17 amino acids. CDR3 bases: TGCGCCAGCAGCCAGGACCCCCGTCCATCAACTAATGAAAAACTGTTTTTT. This encodes CASSQDPRPSTNEKLFF.

The V call is TRBV25-1, the J call TRBJ1-1; 8 bases map to TRBD1. From germline, CDR1 is MGHDK and CDR2 SYGVNS. With V trimmed by 3 bases and J by 5 bases, 11 bases remained unmatched. CDR3 size: 16 residues. The CDR3 bases are TGTGCCAGCAGTGATCCAGCAACAGGGGGGGGGACTGAAGCTTTCTTT. This codes for CASSDPATGGGTEAFF. The variable domain in full, with the rest retrieved from reference TRBV25-1 and TRBJ1-1, is EADIYQTPRYLVIGTGKKITLECSQTMGHDKMYWYQQDPGMELHLIHYSYGVNSTEKGDLSSESTVSRIRTEHFPLTLESARPSHTSQYLCASSDPATGGGTEAFFGQGTRLTVV.

This clonotype was detected only a few times. CDR3 nucleotide sequence: TGTGCCAGCAGCTCTGGGGGGGAAGGATCGTACCAAGAGACCCAGTACTTC. It yields the protein CASSSGGEGSYQETQYF. The V gene is TRBV7-9, the J gene TRBJ2-5, with TRBD2 matching 7 bases. With 4 bases clipped from V and 0 bases from J, the junction kept 11 bases outside the gene matches. The CDR3 totals 17 residues. The germline V gene has CDR1 SEHNR and CDR2 FQNEAQ (reference sequence).

The rearrangement links TRBV5-1 to TRBJ2-7; 11 nucleotides line up with TRBD2. The CDR3 contains 14 residues. Germline trimming cut 2 bases from V and 10 bases from J; bases unmatched to any gene: 8. Per the germline V gene, CDR1 is SGHRS and CDR2 is YFSETQ. CDR3: CASSFEETSGVQYF. The DNA for the CDR3 is TGCGCCAGCAGCTTCGAGGAGACTAGCGGGGTACAGTACTTC. The whole variable domain, filled in from reference TRBV5-1 and TRBJ2-7, reads KAGVTQTPRYLIKTRGQQVTLSCSPISGHRSVSWYQQTPGQGLQFLFEYFSETQRNKGNFPGRFSGRQFSNSRSEMNVSTLELGDSALYLCASSFEETSGVQYFGPGTRLTVT.

The V gene is TRBV12-3 or TRBV12-4, the J gene TRBJ2-5, with D perhaps matching TRBD2 (7 bases). CDR3 size: 14 residues. V was shortened by 6 bases and J by 5 bases, with 16 bases between the two germline ends. CDR3 in amino acids: CASSFAGAGETQYF. The DNA for the CDR3 is TGTGCCAGCAGCTTCGCGGGGGCTGGGGAGACCCAGTACTTC.

This clonotype was counted many times. V is TRBV20-1 and J is TRBJ2-5, with a weak D call TRBD2 (6 bases). CDR3 length: 13 amino acids. Germline V gene sequence: CDR1 DFQATT, CDR2 SNEGSKA (reference sequence). The ends were cut back, 6 bases at V and 4 bases at J, with 15 bases in the middle. The CDR3 DNA reads TGCAGTGCCCGCCCCAGCGGGCTAGAGACCCAGTACTTC. It yields the protein CSARPSGLETQYF.